The rows below give T cell receptor beta chains drawn from one sample of a study of blood T cells in healthy people across ages. MiXCR, applied by TCRdb to the 5' RACE reads, yields one record per CDR3 protein. The sample lists fewer than 2,000,000 distinct CDR3 sequences, about two fifths occurring once. Sequencing used blood. All receptors come from a human donor in good health. CDR3s include the opening cysteine and the closing phenylalanine or tryptophan. The order of the fields is CDR3 protein, CDR3 DNA, clone size, V gene, D gene, J gene. A D gene is named only where the DNA matches it firmly. For some rows the clone size is stated as once, few or many, or as a class when expanded; others skip it.

cdr3_aa: CSVEVGGKTQYF; cdr3_nt: TGCAGCGTTGAGGTGGGCGGGAAGACCCAGTACTTC; clone_size: many; v_call: TRBV29-1; d_call: NA; j_call: TRBJ2-5
cdr3_aa: CASSLGGTLPPGYTF; cdr3_nt: TGTGCCAGCAGCTTAGGGGGGACCCTGCCTCCTGGCTACACCTTC; clone_size: NA; v_call: TRBV7-6; d_call: NA; j_call: TRBJ1-2
cdr3_aa: CASSSSGEAADTQYF; cdr3_nt: TGTGCCAGCAGTTCATCTGGGGAAGCGGCAGATACGCAGTATTTT; clone_size: once; v_call: TRBV12-3/TRBV12-4; d_call: NA; j_call: TRBJ2-3
cdr3_aa: CSARQGDETQYF; cdr3_nt: TGCAGCGCCCGACAGGGGGACGAGACCCAGTACTTC; clone_size: few; v_call: TRBV29-1; d_call: TRBD1; j_call: TRBJ2-5
cdr3_aa: CASSLRELLPQHF; cdr3_nt: TGTGCCAGCAGTTTGCGGGAGTTGCTGCCCCAGCATTTT; clone_size: few; v_call: TRBV12-3/TRBV12-4; d_call: NA; j_call: TRBJ1-5
cdr3_aa: CASSYLTSWAGELFF; cdr3_nt: TGTGCCAGCAGCTACTTGACTAGCTGGGCCGGGGAGCTGTTTTTT; clone_size: few; v_call: TRBV7-9; d_call: TRBD2; j_call: TRBJ2-2
cdr3_aa: CASSQGNNNEQFF; cdr3_nt: TGCGCCAGCAGCCAAGGCAATAACAATGAGCAGTTCTTC; clone_size: few; v_call: TRBV4-1; d_call: NA; j_call: TRBJ2-1
cdr3_aa: CASSSPRSYGYTF; cdr3_nt: TGTGCCAGCAGCTCCCCACGGAGTTATGGCTACACCTTC; clone_size: NA; v_call: TRBV9; d_call: NA; j_call: TRBJ1-2
cdr3_aa: CASSQNTATDTQYF; cdr3_nt: TGCGCCAGCAGCCAAAACACGGCCACAGATACGCAGTATTTT; clone_size: many; v_call: TRBV4-1; d_call: NA; j_call: TRBJ2-3
cdr3_aa: CASSQDTALRTDTQYF; cdr3_nt: TGCGCCAGCAGCCAAGATACGGCCCTTCGCACAGATACGCAGTATTTT; clone_size: NA; v_call: TRBV4-3; d_call: NA; j_call: TRBJ2-3
cdr3_aa: CASSLMGKGGDNQPQHF; cdr3_nt: TGTGCCAGCAGCTTAATGGGAAAGGGCGGTGACAATCAGCCCCAGCATTTT; clone_size: NA; v_call: TRBV7-9; d_call: NA; j_call: TRBJ1-5
cdr3_aa: CASSQTGRGNTEAFF; cdr3_nt: TGCGCCAGCAGCCAGACAGGGAGGGGGAACACTGAAGCTTTCTTT; clone_size: NA; v_call: TRBV4-3; d_call: TRBD1; j_call: TRBJ1-1
cdr3_aa: CASSRDSGWEKLFF; cdr3_nt: TGTGCCAGCAGTCGGGACAGCGGATGGGAAAAACTGTTTTTT; clone_size: NA; v_call: TRBV5-5; d_call: TRBD1; j_call: TRBJ1-4
cdr3_aa: CASTRRGHTSHEQYF; cdr3_nt: TGTGCCAGCACCCGACGGGGACACACATCCCACGAGCAGTACTTC; clone_size: few; v_call: TRBV11-3; d_call: NA; j_call: TRBJ2-7
cdr3_aa: CASSPGTGGKRSPDTQYF; cdr3_nt: TGTGCCAGCAGCCCCGGGACAGGGGGAAAGCGGTCGCCAGATACGCAGTATTTT; clone_size: NA; v_call: TRBV7-9; d_call: TRBD1; j_call: TRBJ2-3
cdr3_aa: CASSPMTVSNEKLFF; cdr3_nt: TGTGCCAGCAGCCCCATGACAGTCAGTAATGAAAAACTGTTTTTT; clone_size: few; v_call: TRBV12-3/TRBV12-4; d_call: NA; j_call: TRBJ1-4
cdr3_aa: CAGSLRGQRAYEQYF; cdr3_nt: TGTGCCGGCAGCCTAAGGGGACAGCGGGCCTACGAGCAGTACTTC; clone_size: NA; v_call: TRBV3-1; d_call: NA; j_call: TRBJ2-7